This T cell receptor beta chain was recovered during a study of cytomegalovirus exposure and HLA in healthy donors. Primers: 60 Vbeta forward and 13 Jbeta reverse. The table came from immunoSEQ multiplex PCR; TCRdb's copy has only in-frame clones and leaves some out. Altogether about 110,000 clones are present, approximately 80% being singletons, with the ten largest covering about 0.92%. V lost 1 base to trimming and J lost 0 bases, with 8 bases between them. Germline CDR1 reads SGHAT; CDR2 reads FQDESV (reference sequence). This CDR3 region has 15 residues. The chain joins TRBV11-1 to TRBJ2-3; D not resolved. The specimen sequenced was PBMCs. This TCR was sampled from a woman in her 30s in good health and CMV-seronegative. This CDR3 is CASSLVTASTDTQYF. The CDR3, as DNA: TGTGCCAGCAGCTTAGTCACAGCAAGCACAGATACGCAGTATTTT.